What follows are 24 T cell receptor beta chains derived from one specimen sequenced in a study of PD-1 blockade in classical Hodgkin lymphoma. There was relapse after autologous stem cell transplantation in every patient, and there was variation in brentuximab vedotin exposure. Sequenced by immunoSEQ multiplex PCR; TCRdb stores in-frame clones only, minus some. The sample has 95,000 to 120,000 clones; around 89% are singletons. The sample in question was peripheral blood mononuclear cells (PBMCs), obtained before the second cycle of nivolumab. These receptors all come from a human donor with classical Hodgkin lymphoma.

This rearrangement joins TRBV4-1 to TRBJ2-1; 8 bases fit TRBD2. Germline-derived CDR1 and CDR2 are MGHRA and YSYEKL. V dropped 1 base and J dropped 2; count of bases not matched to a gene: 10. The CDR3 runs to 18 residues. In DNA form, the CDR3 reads TGCGCCAGCAGCCAAGGGCATCTCGGGGGGGTAACCTACAATGAGCAGTTCTTC. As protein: CASSQGHLGGVTYNEQFF.

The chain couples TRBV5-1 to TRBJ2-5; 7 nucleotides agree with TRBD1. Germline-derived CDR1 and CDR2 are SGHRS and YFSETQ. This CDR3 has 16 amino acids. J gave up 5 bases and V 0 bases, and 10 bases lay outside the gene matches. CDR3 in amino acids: CASSLALTGSGETQYF. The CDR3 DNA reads TGCGCCAGCAGCTTGGCCCTGACAGGGTCGGGTGAGACCCAGTACTTC.

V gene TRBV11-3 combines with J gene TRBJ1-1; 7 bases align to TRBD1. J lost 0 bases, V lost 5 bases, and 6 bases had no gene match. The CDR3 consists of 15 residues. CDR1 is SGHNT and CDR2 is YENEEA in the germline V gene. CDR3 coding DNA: TGTGCCAGCAGCCCGGGGGACAGCATGAACACTGAAGCTTTCTTT. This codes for CASSPGDSMNTEAFF. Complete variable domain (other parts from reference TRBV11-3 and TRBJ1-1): EAGVVQSPRYKIIEKKQPVAFWCNPISGHNTLYWYLQNLGQGPELLIRYENEEAVDDSQLPKDRFSAERLKGVDSTLKIQPAELGDSAVYLCASSPGDSMNTEAFFGQGTRLTVV.

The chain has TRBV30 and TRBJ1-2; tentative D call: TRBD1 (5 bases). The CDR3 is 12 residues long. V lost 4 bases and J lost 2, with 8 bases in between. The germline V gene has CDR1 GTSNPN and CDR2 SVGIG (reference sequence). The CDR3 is CAWNDRNYGYTF. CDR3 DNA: TGTGCCTGGAATGACAGAAACTATGGCTACACCTTC.

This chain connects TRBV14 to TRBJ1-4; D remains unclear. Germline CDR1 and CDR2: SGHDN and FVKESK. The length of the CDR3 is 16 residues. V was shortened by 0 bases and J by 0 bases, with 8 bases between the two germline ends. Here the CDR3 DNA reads TGTGCCAGCAGCCAAGACAGTTTCGCAACTAATGAAAAACTGTTTTTT. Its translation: CASSQDSFATNEKLFF.

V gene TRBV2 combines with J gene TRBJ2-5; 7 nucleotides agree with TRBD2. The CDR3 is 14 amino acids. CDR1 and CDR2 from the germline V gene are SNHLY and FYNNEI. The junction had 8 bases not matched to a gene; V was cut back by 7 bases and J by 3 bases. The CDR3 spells CASNREVGEETQYF. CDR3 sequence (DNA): TGTGCCAGCAATCGGGAGGTGGGGGAAGAGACCCAGTACTTC.

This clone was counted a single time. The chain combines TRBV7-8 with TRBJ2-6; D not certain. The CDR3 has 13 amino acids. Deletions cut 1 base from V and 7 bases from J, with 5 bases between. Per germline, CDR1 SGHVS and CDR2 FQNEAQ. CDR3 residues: CASSLGGANVLTF. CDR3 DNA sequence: TGTGCCAGCAGCTTAGGGGGAGCCAACGTCCTGACTTTC.

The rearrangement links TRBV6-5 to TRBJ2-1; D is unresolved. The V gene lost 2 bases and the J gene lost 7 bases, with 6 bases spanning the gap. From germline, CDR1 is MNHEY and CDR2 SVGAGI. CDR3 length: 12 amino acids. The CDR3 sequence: CASSYTGNEQFF. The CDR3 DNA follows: TGTGCCAGCAGTTACACCGGGAATGAGCAGTTCTTC.

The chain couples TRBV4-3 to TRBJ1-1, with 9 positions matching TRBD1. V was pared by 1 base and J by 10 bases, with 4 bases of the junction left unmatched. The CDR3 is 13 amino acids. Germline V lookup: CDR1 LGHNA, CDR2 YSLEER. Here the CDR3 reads CASSQVDRGVAFF. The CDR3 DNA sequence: TGCGCCAGCAGCCAAGTCGACAGGGGGGTAGCTTTCTTT.

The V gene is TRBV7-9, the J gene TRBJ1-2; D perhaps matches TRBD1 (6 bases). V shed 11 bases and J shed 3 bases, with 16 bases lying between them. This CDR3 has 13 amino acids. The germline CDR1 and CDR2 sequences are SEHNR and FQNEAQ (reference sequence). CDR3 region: CAGSRGGDYGYTF. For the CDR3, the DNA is TGTGCCGGGAGTCGGGGGGGCGACTATGGCTACACCTTC.

The CDR3 region has the DNA TGTGCCAGTAGTATAGATTCGCTCCTAGACTATGAGCAGTTCTTC. The encoded protein is CASSIDSLLDYEQFF. The chain joins TRBV19 to TRBJ2-1, with D unresolved. Germline V gene lookup returns CDR1 LNHDA and CDR2 SQIVND (reference sequence). This CDR3 is built from 15 residues. Trimming removed 0 bases from V and 8 bases from J, with 14 bases in between.

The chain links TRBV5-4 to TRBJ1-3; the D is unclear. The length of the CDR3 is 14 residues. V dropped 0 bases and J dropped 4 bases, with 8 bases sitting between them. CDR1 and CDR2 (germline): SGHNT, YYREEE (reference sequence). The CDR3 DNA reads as TGTGCCAGCAGCTTGGCCGGAGGAGGAAACACCATATATTTT. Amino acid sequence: CASSLAGGGNTIYF.

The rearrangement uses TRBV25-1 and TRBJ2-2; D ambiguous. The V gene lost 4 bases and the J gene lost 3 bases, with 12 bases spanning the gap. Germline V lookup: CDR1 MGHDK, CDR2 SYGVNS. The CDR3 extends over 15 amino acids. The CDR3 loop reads CASSAPLTDTGELFF. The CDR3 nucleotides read TGTGCCAGCAGTGCCCCCCTGACGGACACCGGGGAGCTGTTTTTT.

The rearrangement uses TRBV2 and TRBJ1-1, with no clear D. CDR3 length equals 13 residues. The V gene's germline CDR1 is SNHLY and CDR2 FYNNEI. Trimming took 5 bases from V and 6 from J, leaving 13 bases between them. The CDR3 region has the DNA TGTGCCAGCAGTCTGACCGTCACCGCTGAAGCTTTCTTT. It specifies CASSLTVTAEAFF.

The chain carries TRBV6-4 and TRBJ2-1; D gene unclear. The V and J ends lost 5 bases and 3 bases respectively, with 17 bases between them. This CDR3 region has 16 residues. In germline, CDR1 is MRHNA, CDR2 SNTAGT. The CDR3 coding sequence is TGTGCCAGCAGTAGTCGACCCTCCTTCGACTACAATGAGCAGTTCTTC. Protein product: CASSSRPSFDYNEQFF.

The CDR3 protein is CASSTSGQVNEKLFF. The CDR3 coding sequence is TGTGCCAGTAGTACCTCGGGACAAGTTAATGAAAAACTGTTTTTT. The rearrangement uses TRBV19 and TRBJ1-4, with D possibly TRBD1 on 6 matching bases. The germline V and J ends were trimmed by 4 bases and 4 bases, with 13 bases remaining between them. Looked up from germline, CDR1 is LNHDA and CDR2 is SQIVND (reference sequence). The CDR3 sequence is 15 residues long.

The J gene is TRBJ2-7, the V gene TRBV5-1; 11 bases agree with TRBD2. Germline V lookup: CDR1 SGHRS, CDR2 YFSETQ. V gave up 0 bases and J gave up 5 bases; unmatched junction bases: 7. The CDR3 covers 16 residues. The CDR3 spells CASSLAGIAGGNEQYF. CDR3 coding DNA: TGCGCCAGCAGCTTGGCCGGGATAGCGGGAGGGAACGAGCAGTACTTC.

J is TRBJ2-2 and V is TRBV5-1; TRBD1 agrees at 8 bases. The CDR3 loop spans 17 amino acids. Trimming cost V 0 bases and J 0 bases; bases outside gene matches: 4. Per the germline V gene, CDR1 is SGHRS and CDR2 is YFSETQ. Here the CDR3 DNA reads TGCGCCAGCAGCTTGGCCCGACAGGGGACGAACACCGGGGAGCTGTTTTTT. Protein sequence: CASSLARQGTNTGELFF.

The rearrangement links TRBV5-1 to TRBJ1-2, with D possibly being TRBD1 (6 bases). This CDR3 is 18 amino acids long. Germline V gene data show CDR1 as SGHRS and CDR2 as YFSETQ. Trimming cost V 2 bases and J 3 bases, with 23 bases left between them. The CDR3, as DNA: TGCGCCAGCAGCTTACGCACGCCAGGGGAGTTGGGTGACTATGGCTACACCTTC. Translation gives CASSLRTPGELGDYGYTF.

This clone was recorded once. The CDR3 DNA follows: TGTGCCAGCAGCCCACCGACAGGGTCAAAAGAGACCCAGTACTTC. Translation: CASSPPTGSKETQYF. The chain uses TRBV7-9 and TRBJ2-5, with 7 bases lining up with TRBD1. This CDR3 spans 15 amino acids. Germline CDR1 is SEHNR and CDR2 is FQNEAQ (reference sequence). With V trimmed by 5 bases and J by 3 bases, 9 bases remained unmatched.

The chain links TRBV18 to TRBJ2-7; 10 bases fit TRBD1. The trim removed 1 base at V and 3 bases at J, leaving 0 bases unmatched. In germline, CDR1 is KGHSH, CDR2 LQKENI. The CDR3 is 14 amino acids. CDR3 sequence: CASSPRTGGYEQYF. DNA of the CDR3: TGTGCCAGCTCACCACGGACAGGGGGCTACGAGCAGTACTTC.

DNA for the CDR3: TGCAGCGCTAAAAGGGGACAGGGCTCCGAGCAGTACTTC. It encodes CSAKRGQGSEQYF. The chain joins TRBV29-1 to TRBJ2-7; 9 bases are shared with TRBD1. This CDR3 has 13 amino acids. Germline CDR1 SQVTM, CDR2 ANQGSEA. V shed 7 bases, J shed 6 bases, and the junction held 10 bases outside the gene matches.

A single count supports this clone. CDR3 protein: CASSEARDNEQYF. Written as DNA, the CDR3 is TGTGCCAGCAGCGAGGCCCGGGACAACGAACAGTATTTT. V and J are TRBV6-1 and TRBJ2-3, with D perhaps TRBD1 (6 bases). The CDR3 contains 13 residues. Germline CDR1 reads MNHNS; CDR2 reads SASEGT. Trimming took 6 bases from V and 12 from J, leaving 19 bases between them.

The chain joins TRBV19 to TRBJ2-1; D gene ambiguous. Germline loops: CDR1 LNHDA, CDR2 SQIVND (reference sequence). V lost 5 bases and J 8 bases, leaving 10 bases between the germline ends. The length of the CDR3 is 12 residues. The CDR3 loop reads CASSAIPDEQFF. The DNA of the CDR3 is TGTGCCAGTAGTGCCATACCGGATGAGCAGTTCTTC.